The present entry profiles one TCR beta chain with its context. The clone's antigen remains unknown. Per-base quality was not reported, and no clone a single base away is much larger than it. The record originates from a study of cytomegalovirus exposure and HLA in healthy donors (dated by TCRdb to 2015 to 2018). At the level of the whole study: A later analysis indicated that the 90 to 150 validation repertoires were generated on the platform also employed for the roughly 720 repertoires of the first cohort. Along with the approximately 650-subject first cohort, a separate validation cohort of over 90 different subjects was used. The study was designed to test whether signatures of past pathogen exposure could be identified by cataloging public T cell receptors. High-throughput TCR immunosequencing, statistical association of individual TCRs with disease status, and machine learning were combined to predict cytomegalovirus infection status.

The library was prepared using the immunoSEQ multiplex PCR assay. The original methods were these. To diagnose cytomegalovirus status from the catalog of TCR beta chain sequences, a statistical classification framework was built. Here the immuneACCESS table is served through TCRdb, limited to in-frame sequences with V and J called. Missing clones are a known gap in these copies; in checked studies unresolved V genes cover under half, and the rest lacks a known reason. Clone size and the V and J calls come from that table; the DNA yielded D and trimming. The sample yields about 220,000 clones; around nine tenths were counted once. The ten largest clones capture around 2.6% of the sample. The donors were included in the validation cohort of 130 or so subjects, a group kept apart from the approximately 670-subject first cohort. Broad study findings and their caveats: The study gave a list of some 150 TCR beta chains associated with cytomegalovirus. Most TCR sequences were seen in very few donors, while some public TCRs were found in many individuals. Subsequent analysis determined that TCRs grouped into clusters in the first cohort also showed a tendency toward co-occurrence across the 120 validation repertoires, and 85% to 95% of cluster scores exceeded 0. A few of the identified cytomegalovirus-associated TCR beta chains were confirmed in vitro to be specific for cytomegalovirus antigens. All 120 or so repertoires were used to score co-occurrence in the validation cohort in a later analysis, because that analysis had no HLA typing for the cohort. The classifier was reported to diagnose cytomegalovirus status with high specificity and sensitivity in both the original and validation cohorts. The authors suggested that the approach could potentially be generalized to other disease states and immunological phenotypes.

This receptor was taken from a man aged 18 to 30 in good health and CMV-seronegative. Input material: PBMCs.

DNA sequence: TGTGCCAGTAGTATAGGCGGGAAAGCAGAACGCAATCAGCCCCAGCATTTT. It encodes CASSIGGKAERNQPQHF. Here the chain combines TRBV19 and TRBJ1-5, with the identity of the D gene unclear. The germline V gene (reference sequence) yields LNHDA for CDR1 and SQIVND for CDR2. Its CDR3 holds 17 amino acids, cysteine through phenylalanine. The entry retains the CDR3 DNA only, 51 bases that are in frame from base 1. The trim is 1 base for V and 2 bases for J, with a gap of 15 bases between the germline ends.